This T cell receptor beta chain was recovered during a study of blood T cell repertoires in COVID-19. Study context: T cells, B-cell-depleted T cells, or PBMCs provided the cDNA or gDNA that served as material.

The V and J ends lost 5 bases and 5 bases, in that order; junction bases with no gene match: 0. The CDR3 has 13 residues. Germline loops: CDR1 LNHDA, CDR2 SQIVND (reference sequence). Per the original methods: Quantification of nucleated cells was approximated via reference gene primer amplification. The table came from immunoSEQ multiplex PCR; TCRdb's copy has only in-frame clones and leaves some out. V and J calls and clone size are those listed in that table; D and trimming were worked out from the DNA. The sample has around 100,000 clones, around 92% seen once. This TCR derives from a woman aged 55-70 years with acute or convalescent COVID-19. The material sequenced was peripheral blood. The chain uses TRBV19 and TRBJ2-5; TRBD2 matches at 12 bases. The DNA for the CDR3 is TGTGCCAGTAGTCTAGCGGGGGGGGAGACCCAGTACTTC. Amino acids: CASSLAGGETQYF.